This T cell receptor (beta chain) emerged from a study of identical twins (dated by TCRdb to 2016 to 2017). At the level of the whole study: To test whether fetal clonotypes persist, the study used deep sequencing on TCR alpha and beta repertoires from monozygotic twins, unrelated adults of various ages, and cord blood. To rule out contamination, replicate twin experiments were performed at different times with different library preparation protocols. General findings and caveats noted by the study authors: Abundant cord blood beta clonotypes carried fewer insertions; young adult naive repertoires showed a weaker similar trend, while memory repertoires showed none. Out-of-frame TCR alpha sharing in monozygotic twins was systematically underestimated by recombination models, whereas sharing between unrelated individuals was in agreement with the recombination models. Because the same donors could not be followed over many years, the conclusions relied on cross-sectional statistical analysis. Zero-insertion analyses could be partly confounded by invariant T cells such as MAIT and iNKT, although diverse VJ usage argued against such confounding for most clonotypes. A weaker excess of twin sharing was found in beta out-of-frame sequences because the signal-to-noise ratio was lowered by fewer shared sequences. Compared with coincidental sharing between unrelated individuals, an excess of low generation-probability sequences was observed among out-of-frame TCR alpha sequences shared between twins.

The library was produced with 5' RACE. The reads were generated on an Illumina HiSeq 2000. Template switching introduced a universal primer binding site; the final cDNA contained a unique molecular identifier, enabling accurate counting of TCR cDNA molecules. First-strand cDNA for TCR alpha and beta chains was synthesized from specific primers in the conserved constant-segment region. To control for contamination, every cDNA library was double barcoded, receiving both a SMART-Mk sample barcode and Illumina barcodes. TruSeq adapter sequences along with Illumina sample barcodes were introduced in two successive PCR steps. The Illumina HiSeq platform was used with custom primers to sequence TCR alpha and beta cDNA libraries. The source study handled its data this way. MiGEC processed the raw reads to extract unique molecular identifiers, while MiXCR was used to determine the CDR3 positions. For each individual, recombination models were inferred using an EM algorithm with the repgenHMM and IGoR tools. Shared clonotypes were analyzed with the tcR package in R, and sharing was normalized by the product of cloneset sizes. To study raw recombination free of thymic and clonal selection effects, out-of-frame nonproductive sequences were analyzed. TCRdb passed the public sequencing reads through fastp at Q25 and MiXCR, retaining productive beta sequences. CDR3 protein duplicates are merged, each entry listing the most common genes and DNA. The authors' filters were not applied to this entry. Here the sample has approximately 690,000 distinct CDR3 sequences; roughly 6% occur a single time. The ten largest clonotypes hold 1.5% to 2% of the sample.

All donors were healthy Caucasians. The study also sequenced three unrelated non-twin adults: a male aged 18 to 30, a male aged 50 to 60 and a female aged 50 to 60. Using Miltenyi CD45RO+ enrichment and human naive T-cell isolation kits, memory (CD45RO+) and naive T cells were isolated from PBMC. The CDR3 runs 13 amino acids, cysteine and phenylalanine included. CDR3 DNA only is kept here, 39 bases in frame from base 1. A distance of 9 bases separates the germline ends of V and J, which lose 1 base and 5 bases respectively. This clonotype has ten or more counts. The clone's antigen remains unknown. The record has no base qualities; no much larger clone is one base away.

This TCR derives from a man aged 18 to 30 in good health. Sequences were obtained from naive T cells sorted from blood. Sample cell subset or site, as interpreted from the label and publication: cells isolated with a human naive T-cell isolation kit. Recombination connected TRBV12-3 or TRBV12-4 to TRBJ2-7; the D match is possibly TRBD1 or TRBD2, with 6 bases aligned in each. The CDR3 is CASSLVGGNEQYF. The DNA sequence follows: TGTGCCAGCAGTTTAGTAGGGGGGAACGAGCAGTACTTC.